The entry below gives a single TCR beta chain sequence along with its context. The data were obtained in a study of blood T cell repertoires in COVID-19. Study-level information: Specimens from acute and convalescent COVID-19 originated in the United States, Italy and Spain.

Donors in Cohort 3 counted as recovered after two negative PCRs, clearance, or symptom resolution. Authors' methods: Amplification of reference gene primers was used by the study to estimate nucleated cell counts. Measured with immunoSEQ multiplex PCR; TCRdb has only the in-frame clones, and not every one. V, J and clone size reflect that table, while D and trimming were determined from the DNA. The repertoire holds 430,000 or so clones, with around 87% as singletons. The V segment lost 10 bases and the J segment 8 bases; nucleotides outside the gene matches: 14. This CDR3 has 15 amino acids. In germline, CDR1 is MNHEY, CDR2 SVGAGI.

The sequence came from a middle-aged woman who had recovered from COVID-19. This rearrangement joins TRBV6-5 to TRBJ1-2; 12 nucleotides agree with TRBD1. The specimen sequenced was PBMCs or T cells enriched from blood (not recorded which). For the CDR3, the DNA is TGTGCCACATCCCCGAGGGGACAGGGGGCATTAGGCTACACCTTC. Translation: CATSPRGQGALGYTF.